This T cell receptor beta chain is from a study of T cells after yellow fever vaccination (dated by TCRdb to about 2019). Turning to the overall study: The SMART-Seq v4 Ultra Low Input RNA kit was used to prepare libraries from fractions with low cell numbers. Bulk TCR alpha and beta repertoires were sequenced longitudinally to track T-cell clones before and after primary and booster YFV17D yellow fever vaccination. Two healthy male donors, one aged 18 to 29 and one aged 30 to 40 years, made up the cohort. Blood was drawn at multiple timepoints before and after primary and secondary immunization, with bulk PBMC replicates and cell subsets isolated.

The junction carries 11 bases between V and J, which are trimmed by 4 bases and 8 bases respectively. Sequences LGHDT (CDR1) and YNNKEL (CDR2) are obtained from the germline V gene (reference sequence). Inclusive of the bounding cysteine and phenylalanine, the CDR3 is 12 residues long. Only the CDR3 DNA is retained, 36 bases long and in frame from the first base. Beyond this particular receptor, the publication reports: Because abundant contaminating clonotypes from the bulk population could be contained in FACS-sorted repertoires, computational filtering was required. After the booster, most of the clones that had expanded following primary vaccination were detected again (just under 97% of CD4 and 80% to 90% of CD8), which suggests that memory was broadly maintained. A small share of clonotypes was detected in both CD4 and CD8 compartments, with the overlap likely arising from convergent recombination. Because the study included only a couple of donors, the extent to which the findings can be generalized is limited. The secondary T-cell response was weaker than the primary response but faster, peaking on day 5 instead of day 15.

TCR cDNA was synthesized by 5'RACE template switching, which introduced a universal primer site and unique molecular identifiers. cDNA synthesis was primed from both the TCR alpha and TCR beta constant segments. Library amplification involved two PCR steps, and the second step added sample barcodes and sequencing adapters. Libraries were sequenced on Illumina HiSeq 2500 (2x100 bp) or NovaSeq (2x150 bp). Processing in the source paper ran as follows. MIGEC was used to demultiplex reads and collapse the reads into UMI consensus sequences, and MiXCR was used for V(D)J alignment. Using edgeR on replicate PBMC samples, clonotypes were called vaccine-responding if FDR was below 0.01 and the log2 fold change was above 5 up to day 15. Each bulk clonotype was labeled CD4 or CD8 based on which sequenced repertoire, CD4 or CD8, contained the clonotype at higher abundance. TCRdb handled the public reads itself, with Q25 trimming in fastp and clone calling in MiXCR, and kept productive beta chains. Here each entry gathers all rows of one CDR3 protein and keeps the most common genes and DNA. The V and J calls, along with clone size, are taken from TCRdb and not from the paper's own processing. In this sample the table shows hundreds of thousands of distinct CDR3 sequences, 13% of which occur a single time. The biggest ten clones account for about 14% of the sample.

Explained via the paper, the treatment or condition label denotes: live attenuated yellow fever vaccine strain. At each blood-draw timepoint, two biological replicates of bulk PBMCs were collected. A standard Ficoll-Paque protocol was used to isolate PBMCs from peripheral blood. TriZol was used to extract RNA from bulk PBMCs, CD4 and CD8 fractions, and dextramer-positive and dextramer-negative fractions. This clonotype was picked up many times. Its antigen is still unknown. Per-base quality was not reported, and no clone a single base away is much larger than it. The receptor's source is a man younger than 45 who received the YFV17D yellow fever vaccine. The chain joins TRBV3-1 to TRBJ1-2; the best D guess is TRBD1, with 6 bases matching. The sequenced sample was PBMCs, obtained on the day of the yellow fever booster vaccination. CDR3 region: CASSRNREGYTF. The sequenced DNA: TGTGCCAGCAGCCGGAACAGGGAGGGCTACACCTTC.